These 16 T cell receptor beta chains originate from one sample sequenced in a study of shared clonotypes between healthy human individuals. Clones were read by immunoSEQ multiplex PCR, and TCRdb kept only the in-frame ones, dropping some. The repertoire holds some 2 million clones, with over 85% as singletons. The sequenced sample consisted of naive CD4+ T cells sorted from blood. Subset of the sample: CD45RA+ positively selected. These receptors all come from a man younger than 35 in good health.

The CDR3 loop reads CASSSVAGGSYEQYF. The CDR3 DNA follows: TGTGCCAGCAGCTCGGTAGCGGGGGGTTCCTACGAGCAGTACTTC. The genes are TRBV9 and TRBJ2-7; 10 bases fit TRBD2. The V gene's germline CDR1 is SGDLS and CDR2 YYNGEE. This CDR3 comprises 15 residues. J was trimmed by 1 base and V by 4 bases; bases with no gene match: 5.

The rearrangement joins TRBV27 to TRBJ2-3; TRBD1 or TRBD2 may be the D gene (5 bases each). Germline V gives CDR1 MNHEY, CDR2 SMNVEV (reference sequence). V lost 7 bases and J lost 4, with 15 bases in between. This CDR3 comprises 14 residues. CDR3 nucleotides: TGTGCCAGCAAGGGAGTGAGGGGATCAGATACGCAGTATTTT. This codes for CASKGVRGSDTQYF.

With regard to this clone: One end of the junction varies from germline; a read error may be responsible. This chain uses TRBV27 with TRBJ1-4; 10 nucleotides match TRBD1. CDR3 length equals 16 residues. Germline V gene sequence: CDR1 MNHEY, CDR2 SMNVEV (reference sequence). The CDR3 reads CASSPGQGRFGEKLSF. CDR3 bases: TGTGCCAGCAGCCCGGGACAGGGGAGGTTCGGGGAAAAACTGTCTTTT.

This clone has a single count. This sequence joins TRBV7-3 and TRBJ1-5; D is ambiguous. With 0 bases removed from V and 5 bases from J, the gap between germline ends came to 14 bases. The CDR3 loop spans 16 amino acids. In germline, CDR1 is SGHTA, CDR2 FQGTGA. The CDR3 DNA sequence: TGTGCCAGCAGCTTAACAGGTCTAACCAGGCATCAGCCCCAGCATTTT. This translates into CASSLTGLTRHQPQHF.

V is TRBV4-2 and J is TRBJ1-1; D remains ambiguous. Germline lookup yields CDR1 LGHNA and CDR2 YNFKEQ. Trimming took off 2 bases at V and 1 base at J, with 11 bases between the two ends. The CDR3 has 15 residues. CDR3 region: CASSQKWSGNTEAFF. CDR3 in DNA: TGTGCCAGCAGCCAAAAGTGGTCGGGGAACACTGAAGCTTTCTTT.

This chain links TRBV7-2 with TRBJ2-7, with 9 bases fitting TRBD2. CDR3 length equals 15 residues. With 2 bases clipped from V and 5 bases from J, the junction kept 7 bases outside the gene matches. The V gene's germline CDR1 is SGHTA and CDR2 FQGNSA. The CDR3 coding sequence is TGTGCCAGCAGCTTAAGTGGGACTAGCCCCAACGAGCAGTACTTC. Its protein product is CASSLSGTSPNEQYF.

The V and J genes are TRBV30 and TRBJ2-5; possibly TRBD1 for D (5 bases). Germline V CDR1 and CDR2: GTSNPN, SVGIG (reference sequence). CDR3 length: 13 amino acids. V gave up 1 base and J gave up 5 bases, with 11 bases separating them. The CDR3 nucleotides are TGTGCCTGGAGTGGGGGCGTGGGCGAGACCCAGTACTTC. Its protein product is CAWSGGVGETQYF.

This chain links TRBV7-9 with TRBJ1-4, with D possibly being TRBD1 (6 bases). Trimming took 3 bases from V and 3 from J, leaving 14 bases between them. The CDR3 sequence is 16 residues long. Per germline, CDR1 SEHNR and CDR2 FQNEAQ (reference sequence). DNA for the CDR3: TGTGCCAGCAGCTTTCCGGGGGGCAGATCTAATGAAAAACTGTTTTTT. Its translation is CASSFPGGRSNEKLFF.

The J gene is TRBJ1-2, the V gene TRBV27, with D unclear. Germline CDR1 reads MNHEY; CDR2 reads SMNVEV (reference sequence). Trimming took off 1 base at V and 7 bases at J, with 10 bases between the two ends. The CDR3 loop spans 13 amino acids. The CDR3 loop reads CASSLFASAGYTF. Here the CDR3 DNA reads TGTGCCAGCAGTTTATTCGCATCGGCTGGCTACACCTTC.

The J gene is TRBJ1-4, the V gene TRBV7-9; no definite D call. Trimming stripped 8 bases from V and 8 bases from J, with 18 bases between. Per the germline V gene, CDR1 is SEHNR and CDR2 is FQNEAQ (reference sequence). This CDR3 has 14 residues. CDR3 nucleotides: TGTGCCAGCTCCATTCGGAGGGAGGACGAAAAACTGTTTTTT. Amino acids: CASSIRREDEKLFF.

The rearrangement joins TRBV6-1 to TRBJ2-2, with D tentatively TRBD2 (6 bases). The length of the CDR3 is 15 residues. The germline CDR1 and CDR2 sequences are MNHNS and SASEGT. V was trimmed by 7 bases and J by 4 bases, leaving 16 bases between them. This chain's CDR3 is CASTQEGGGTGELFF. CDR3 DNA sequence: TGTGCCAGCACACAAGAGGGAGGTGGCACCGGGGAGCTGTTTTTT.

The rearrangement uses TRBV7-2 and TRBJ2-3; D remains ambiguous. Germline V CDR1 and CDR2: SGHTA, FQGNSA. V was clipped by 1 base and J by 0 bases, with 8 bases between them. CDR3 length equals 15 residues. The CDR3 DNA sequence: TGTGCCAGCAGCTTAGTGTCAACTAGCACAGATACGCAGTATTTT. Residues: CASSLVSTSTDTQYF.

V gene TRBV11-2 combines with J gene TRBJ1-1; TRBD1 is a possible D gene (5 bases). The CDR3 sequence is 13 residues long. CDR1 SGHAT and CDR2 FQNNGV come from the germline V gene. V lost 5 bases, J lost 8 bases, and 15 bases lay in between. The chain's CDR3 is CASSMGPRREAFF. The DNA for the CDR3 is TGTGCCAGCAGCATGGGACCACGGAGGGAAGCTTTCTTT.

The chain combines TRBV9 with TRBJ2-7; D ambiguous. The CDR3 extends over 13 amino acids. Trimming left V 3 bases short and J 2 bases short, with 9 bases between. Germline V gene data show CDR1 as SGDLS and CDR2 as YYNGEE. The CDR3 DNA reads TGTGCCAGCAGCGCACCTCCCCCCTACGAGCAGTACTTC. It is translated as CASSAPPPYEQYF. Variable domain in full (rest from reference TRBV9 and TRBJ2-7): DSGVTQTPKHLITATGQRVTLRCSPRSGDLSVYWYQQSLDQGLQFLIQYYNGEERAKGNILERFSAQQFPDLHSELNLSSLELGDSALYFCASSAPPPYEQYFGPGTRLTVT.

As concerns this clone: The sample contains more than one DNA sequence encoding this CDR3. CDR3 sequence: CASSPSPGNTIYF. CDR3 DNA: TGTGCCAGCTCACCTTCCCCCGGAAACACCATATATTTT. J is TRBJ1-3 and V is TRBV18; D is unresolved. The V gene's germline CDR1 is KGHSH and CDR2 LQKENI. CDR3 size: 13 residues. V dropped 3 bases and J dropped 4 bases, with 7 bases sitting between them. The full variable domain, rest sourced from reference TRBV18 and TRBJ1-3, is NAGVMQNPRHLVRRRGQEARLRCSPMKGHSHVYWYRQLPEEGLKFMVYLQKENIIDESGMPKERFSAEFPKEGPSILRIQQVVRGDSAAYFCASSPSPGNTIYFGEGSWLTVV.

Written as DNA, the CDR3 is TGTGCCAGCCTAACCGGGGGATGGGATCAGCCCCAGCATTTT. This gives the protein CASLTGGWDQPQHF. This chain joins TRBV28 and TRBJ1-5; weak D call: TRBD1 (5 bases). Germline V gives CDR1 MDHEN, CDR2 SYDVKM. The CDR3 extends over 14 amino acids. The V end lost 8 bases, the J end lost 5 bases, and 16 bases lay between the germline ends.